The rows below give T cell receptor beta chains drawn from one sample of a study of CD4 and CD8 cells across lung adenocarcinoma regions. Each CDR3 protein is one row after TCRdb ran MiXCR on the PCR reads. The sample lists more than 1,500 distinct CDR3 sequences, around 59% occurring once. The sample consisted of CD4+ T cells from the margin of a lung tumor. All receptors come from a female donor with lung adenocarcinoma. The CD4 and CD8 labels of this study may be unreliable. Each CDR3 is given with its conserved first and last residue. D genes are given only for firm matches. A row's size may be missing; if present it is once, few, many or a size class.

abundance	d_gene	v_gene	j_gene	CDR3aa	CDR3nt
medium-sized	NA	TRBV6-1	TRBJ2-1	CASSPRFGNSYNEQFF	TGTGCCAGCAGCCCCCGATTTGGGAACTCCTACAATGAGCAGTTCTTC
NA	NA	TRBV7-2	TRBJ2-3	CASSLGVQLGTQYF	TGTGCCAGCAGCTTAGGGGTCCAATTGGGTACGCAGTATTTT
few	TRBD2	TRBV7-2	TRBJ2-1	CASSPARLAGEPLEQFF	TGTGCCAGCAGCCCCGCCCGACTAGCGGGAGAACCGCTCGAGCAGTTCTTC
NA	NA	TRBV10-1	TRBJ2-3	CASSSASDTQYF	TGCGCCAGCAGTAGTGCAAGTGATACGCAGTATTTT
NA	TRBD1	TRBV10-2	TRBJ2-4	CASRQGAGAQNIQYF	TGCGCCAGCAGACAGGGGGCCGGGGCCCAAAACATCCAGTACTTC
NA	NA	TRBV7-2	TRBJ2-4	CASSFQTSQYF	TGTGCCAGCAGCTTCCAAACGTCCCAGTACTTC
NA	NA	TRBV5-1	TRBJ2-3	CASSSGGFLDTQYF	TGCGCCAGCAGCTCGGGCGGTTTCCTAGATACGCAGTATTTT
NA	TRBD1	TRBV10-1	TRBJ2-2	CASSGQGDTGELFF	TGCGCCAGCTCCGGACAGGGAGACACCGGGGAGCTGTTTTTT
NA	NA	TRBV6-1	TRBJ2-3	CASKDPDTQYF	TGTGCCAGCAAGGACCCAGATACGCAGTATTTT
NA	TRBD1	TRBV10-3	TRBJ2-1	CAISVGITGTGSHGGNEQFF	TGTGCCATCAGCGTTGGAATAACCGGGACAGGTTCTCACGGGGGCAATGAGCAGTTCTTC
NA	TRBD2	TRBV7-2	TRBJ2-5	CASSLGLAGRETQYF	TGTGCCAGCAGCCTAGGACTAGCGGGACGAGAGACCCAGTACTTC
once	NA	TRBV9	TRBJ2-3	CASSVGGTQYF	TGTGCCAGCAGCGTTGGCGGAACGCAGTATTTT
NA	NA	TRBV6-1	TRBJ2-1	CASSTPYNEQFF	TGTGCCAGCAGTACGCCATACAATGAGCAGTTCTTC
NA	NA	TRBV6-1	TRBJ1-5	CASSAAIRGVDQPQHF	TGTGCCAGCAGTGCGGCTATCCGGGGGGTTGATCAGCCCCAGCATTTT
medium-sized	NA	TRBV6-5	TRBJ1-2	CASSSLIYGYTF	TGTGCCAGCAGTTCACTTATTTATGGCTACACCTTC
NA	TRBD2	TRBV6-1	TRBJ2-3	CASSEGSGAGSTDTQYF	TGTGCCAGCAGTGAGGGGAGCGGGGCCGGCTCCACAGATACCCAGTATTTT
few	NA	TRBV28	TRBJ1-4	CASSRLGGDEKLFF	TGTGCCAGCAGTCGCCTGGGGGGAGACGAAAAACTGTTTTTT
NA	NA	TRBV10-3	TRBJ2-1	CAIRENTGRTYNEQFF	TGTGCCATCAGAGAGAATACAGGGAGAACCTACAATGAGCAGTTCTTC
NA	TRBD2	TRBV27	TRBJ2-7	CASSWLTGGRSYNEQYF	TGTGCCAGCAGTTGGTTGACCGGCGGGAGGTCCTACAATGAGCAGTACTTC
NA	NA	TRBV12-5	TRBJ2-6	CGDSGAGANVLTF	TGTGGAGATTCGGGGGCTGGGGCCAACGTCCTGACTTTC
NA	NA	TRBV25-1	TRBJ2-1	CASSVLHNEQFF	TGTGCCAGCAGTGTACTCCACAATGAGCAGTTCTTC
NA	NA	TRBV7-6	TRBJ2-3	CASSTGHRSTDTQYF	TGTGCCAGCAGCACGGGACACCGCAGCACAGATACGCAGTATTTT
NA	NA	TRBV6-5	TRBJ2-7	CASSYSPGGPYEQYF	TGTGCCAGCAGTTACTCTCCGGGGGGCCCCTACGAGCAGTACTTC
hyperexpanded	TRBD2	TRBV6-1	TRBJ2-7	CASRETPSGGAYEQYF	TGTGCCAGCAGAGAAACTCCTAGCGGGGGGGCCTACGAGCAGTACTTC
NA	TRBD1	TRBV6-1	TRBJ2-3	CASSEAGTGVGDTQYF	TGTGCCAGCAGTGAAGCCGGGACAGGGGTTGGGGATACGCAGTATTTT
NA	TRBD2	TRBV6-1	TRBJ2-5	CASLGGGSRETQYF	TGTGCCAGCCTCGGCGGGGGTTCCCGAGAGACCCAGTACTTC
NA	NA	TRBV27	TRBJ2-5	CASTNLGGDQNTQYF	TGTGCCAGCACCAACCTCGGCGGGGACCAAAACACTCAGTACTTC
few	TRBD2	TRBV6-5	TRBJ2-1	CASSTRTSGNYNEQFF	TGTGCCAGCAGTACTAGGACTAGCGGGAACTACAATGAGCAGTTCTTC
NA	TRBD2	TRBV28	TRBJ2-5	CASSLYPSGGASETQYF	TGTGCCAGCAGTTTATATCCTAGCGGGGGGGCCAGCGAGACCCAGTACTTC
NA	TRBD2	TRBV5-6	TRBJ2-7	CASSLDGGGSSYEQYF	TGTGCCAGCAGCTTGGATGGGGGGGGAAGCTCCTACGAGCAGTACTTC
NA	TRBD2	TRBV10-3	TRBJ2-7	CAISGGGGGTYEQYF	TGTGCCATCAGTGGGGGTGGCGGGGGAACCTACGAGCAGTACTTC
NA	NA	TRBV27	TRBJ2-4	CASTNLGGDGDTQYF	TGTGCCAGCACCAACCTCGGCGGTGACGGAGACACTCAGTACTTC
few	TRBD1	TRBV6-5	TRBJ1-5	CASRGDSQHQPQHF	TGTGCCAGCAGGGGGGACAGCCAGCATCAGCCCCAGCATTTT
few	TRBD1	TRBV27	TRBJ2-7	CASRSGDSLGEQYF	TGTGCCAGCAGGTCCGGGGACAGCCTGGGCGAGCAGTACTTC
NA	NA	TRBV27	TRBJ2-1	CASSRSGRIGWSYNEQFF	TGTGCCAGCAGTCGATCAGGACGTATCGGGTGGTCCTACAATGAGCAGTTCTTC
NA	NA	TRBV7-2	TRBJ2-1	CASSLGSSTGLMFF	TGTGCCAGCAGCTTAGGTTCTAGTACGGGCCTCATGTTCTTC
NA	TRBD2	TRBV6-5	TRBJ2-3	CASSYWGGTGAQYF	TGTGCCAGCAGTTACTGGGGGGGAACCGGTGCGCAGTATTTT
NA	TRBD2	TRBV11-2	TRBJ2-5	CASSLGVTSGQETQYF	TGTGCCAGCAGCTTAGGGGTGACTAGCGGACAAGAGACCCAGTACTTC
few	NA	TRBV6-2/TRBV6-3	TRBJ2-5	CASRFSTKYYF	TGTGCCAGCAGATTCTCAACTAAATATTACTTC
NA	NA	TRBV12-3/TRBV12-4	TRBJ2-1	CASSLSGDMYNEQFF	TGTGCCAGCAGTTTAAGCGGGGACATGTACAATGAGCAGTTCTTC
NA	NA	TRBV27	TRBJ2-5	CASSGQLGETQYF	TGTGCCAGCAGTGGACAGTTGGGGGAGACCCAGTACTTC
NA	TRBD2	TRBV7-6	TRBJ2-1	CASSLATSGGSNEQFF	TGTGCCAGCAGCTTAGCGACTAGCGGGGGAAGTAATGAGCAGTTCTTC
medium-sized	TRBD2	TRBV7-2	TRBJ2-1	CASSLVRLANEQFF	TGTGCCAGCAGCTTAGTGAGACTAGCCAATGAGCAGTTCTTC
NA	NA	TRBV6-4	TRBJ1-2	CASRDSHYGYTF	TGTGCCAGCAGGGACTCCCACTATGGCTACACCTTC
NA	TRBD2	TRBV6-5	TRBJ2-1	CASSYSSGSLYNEQFF	TGTGCCAGCAGTTACTCCAGCGGGAGCCTCTACAATGAGCAGTTCTTC
NA	NA	TRBV4-1	TRBJ2-3	CASSLCRGAKDMQYF	TGCGCCAGCAGCCTGTGCCGGGGAGCCAAAGACATGCAGTATTTC
NA	NA	TRBV6-5	TRBJ1-2	CASSYPQGGGYTF	TGTGCCAGCAGTTACCCACAGGGTGGCGGCTACACCTTC